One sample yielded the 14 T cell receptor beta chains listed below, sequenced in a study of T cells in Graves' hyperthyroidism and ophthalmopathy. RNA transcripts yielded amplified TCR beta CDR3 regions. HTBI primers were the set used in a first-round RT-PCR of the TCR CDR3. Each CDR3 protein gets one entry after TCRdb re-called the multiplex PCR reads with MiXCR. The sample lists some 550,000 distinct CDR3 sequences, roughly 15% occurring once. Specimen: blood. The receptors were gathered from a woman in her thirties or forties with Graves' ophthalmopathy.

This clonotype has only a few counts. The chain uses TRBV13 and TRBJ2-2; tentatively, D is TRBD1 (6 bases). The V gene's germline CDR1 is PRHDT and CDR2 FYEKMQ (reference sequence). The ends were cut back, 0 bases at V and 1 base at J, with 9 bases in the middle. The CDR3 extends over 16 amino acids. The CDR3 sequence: CASSLGRGQNTGELFF. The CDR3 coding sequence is TGTGCCAGCAGCTTAGGCAGGGGACAGAACACCGGGGAGCTGTTTTTT.

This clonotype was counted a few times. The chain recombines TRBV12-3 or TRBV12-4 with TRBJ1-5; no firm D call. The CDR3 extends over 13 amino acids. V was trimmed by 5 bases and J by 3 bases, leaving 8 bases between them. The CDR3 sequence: CASSDITNQPQHF. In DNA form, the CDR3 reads TGTGCCAGCAGTGATATCACCAATCAGCCCCAGCATTTT.

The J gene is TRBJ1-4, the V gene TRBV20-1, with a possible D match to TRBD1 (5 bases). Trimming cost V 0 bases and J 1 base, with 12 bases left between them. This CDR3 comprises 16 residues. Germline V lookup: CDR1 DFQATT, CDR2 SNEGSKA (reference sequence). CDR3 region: CSARDGARGTNEKLFF. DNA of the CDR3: TGCAGTGCTAGAGATGGGGCAAGGGGAACTAATGAAAAACTGTTTTTT.

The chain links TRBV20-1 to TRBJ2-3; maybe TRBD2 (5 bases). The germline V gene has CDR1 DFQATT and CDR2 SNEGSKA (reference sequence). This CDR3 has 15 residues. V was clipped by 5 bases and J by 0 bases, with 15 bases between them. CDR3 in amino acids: CSAEGRARSTDTQYF. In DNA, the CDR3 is TGCAGTGCTGAAGGGAGAGCAAGGAGCACAGATACGCAGTATTTT.

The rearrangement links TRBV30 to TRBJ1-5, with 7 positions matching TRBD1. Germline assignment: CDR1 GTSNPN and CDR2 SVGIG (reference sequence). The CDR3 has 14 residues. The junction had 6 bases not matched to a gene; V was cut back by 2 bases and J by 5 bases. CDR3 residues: CAWSLQGWDQPQHF. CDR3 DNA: TGTGCCTGGAGTTTACAGGGGTGGGATCAGCCCCAGCATTTT.

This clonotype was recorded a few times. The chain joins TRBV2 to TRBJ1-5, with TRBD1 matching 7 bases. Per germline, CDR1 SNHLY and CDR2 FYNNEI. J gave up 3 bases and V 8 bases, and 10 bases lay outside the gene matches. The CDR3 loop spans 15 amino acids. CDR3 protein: CASRKTGDLNQPQHF. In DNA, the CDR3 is TGTGCCAGCCGAAAAACAGGGGATCTCAATCAGCCCCAGCATTTT.

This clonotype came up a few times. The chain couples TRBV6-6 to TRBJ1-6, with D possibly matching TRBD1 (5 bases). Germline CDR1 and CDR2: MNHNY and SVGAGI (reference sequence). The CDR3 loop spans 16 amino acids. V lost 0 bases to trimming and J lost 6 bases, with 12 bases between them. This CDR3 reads CASSYSTAGGNSPLHF. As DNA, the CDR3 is TGTGCCAGCAGTTACTCGACAGCGGGAGGTAATTCACCCCTCCACTTT.

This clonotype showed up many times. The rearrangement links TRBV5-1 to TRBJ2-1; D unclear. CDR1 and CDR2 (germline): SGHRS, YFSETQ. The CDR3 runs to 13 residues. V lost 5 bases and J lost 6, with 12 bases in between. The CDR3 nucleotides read TGCGCCAGCAGTCCCGGCGACGGCAATGAGCAGTTCTTC. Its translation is CASSPGDGNEQFF.

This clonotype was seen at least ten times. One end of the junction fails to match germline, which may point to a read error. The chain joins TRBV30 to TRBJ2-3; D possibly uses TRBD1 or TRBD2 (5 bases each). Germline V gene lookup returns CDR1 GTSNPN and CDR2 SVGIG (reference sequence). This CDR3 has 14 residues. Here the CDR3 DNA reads TGTGCCTGGGATCTGGGACGGAGCACAGATGCGCAGTATTTT. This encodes CAWDLGRSTDAQYF.

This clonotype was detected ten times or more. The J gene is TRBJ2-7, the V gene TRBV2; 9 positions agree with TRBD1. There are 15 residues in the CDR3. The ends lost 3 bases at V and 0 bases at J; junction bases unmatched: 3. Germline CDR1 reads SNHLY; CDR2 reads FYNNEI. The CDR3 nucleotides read TGTGCCAGCAGTGATCAGGGACAGGGCTCCTACGAGCAGTACTTC. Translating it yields CASSDQGQGSYEQYF.

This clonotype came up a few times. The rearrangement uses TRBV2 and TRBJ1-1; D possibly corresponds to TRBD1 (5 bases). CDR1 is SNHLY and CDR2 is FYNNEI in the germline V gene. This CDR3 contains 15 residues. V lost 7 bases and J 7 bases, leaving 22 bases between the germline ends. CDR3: CASKIHQGVVSEAFF. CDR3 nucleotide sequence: TGTGCCAGCAAGATACACCAGGGAGTGGTGAGTGAAGCTTTCTTT.

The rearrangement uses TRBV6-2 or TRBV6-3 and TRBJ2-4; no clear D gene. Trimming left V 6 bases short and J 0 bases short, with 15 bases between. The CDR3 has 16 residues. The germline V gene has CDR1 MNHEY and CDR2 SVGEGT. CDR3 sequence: CASRPQTPIAKNIQYF. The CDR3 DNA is TGTGCCAGCAGACCCCAAACACCGATAGCCAAAAACATTCAGTACTTC.

The CDR3 is CASSVGLAGTQYF. The DNA for the CDR3 is TGTGCCAGCAGCGTAGGGCTAGCTGGGACCCAGTACTTC. The gene calls are TRBV9 and TRBJ2-5; weak D call: TRBD2 (5 bases). The CDR3 has 13 amino acids. V was cut by 0 bases and J by 7 bases, with 10 bases left in between. Germline CDR1 is SGDLS and CDR2 is YYNGEE.

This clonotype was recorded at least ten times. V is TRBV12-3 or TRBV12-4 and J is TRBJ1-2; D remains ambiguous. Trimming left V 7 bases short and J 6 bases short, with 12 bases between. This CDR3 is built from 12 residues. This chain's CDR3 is CASTTRWDGYTF. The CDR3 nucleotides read TGTGCCAGCACCACTAGGTGGGATGGCTACACCTTC.